What follows are 13 T cell receptor beta chains derived from one specimen sequenced in a study of OX40 agonist ivuxolimab in advanced cancers. Here immunoSEQ multiplex PCR was the method, and the copy in TCRdb shows in-frame clones only, minus some. The table shows about 77,000 clones, with around nine tenths occurring only once. The sample in question was CD4+ or CD8+ T cells sorted from blood, obtained in a trial of the OX40 agonist ivuxolimab. All receptors come from an adult with an advanced solid tumor such as melanoma, head and neck, liver or kidney cancer.

This clone was recorded once. This chain joins TRBV18 and TRBJ2-7, with 8 bases matching TRBD2. In germline, CDR1 is KGHSH, CDR2 LQKENI. Unmatched junction bases numbered 0, after V lost 0 bases and J lost 5 bases. The CDR3 loop spans 13 amino acids. Here the CDR3 reads CASSPPAGDEQYF. DNA for the CDR3: TGTGCCAGCTCACCACCAGCGGGGGACGAGCAGTACTTC.

V gene TRBV18 combines with J gene TRBJ2-7, with 7 bases fitting TRBD2. The J segment lost 0 bases and the V segment lost 8 bases, leaving 7 bases of the junction unmatched. This CDR3 contains 14 residues. CDR1 and CDR2 (germline): KGHSH, LQKENI. The CDR3 DNA reads as TGTGCCAGCGTAGAGGCTAGCGGCTCCTACGAGCAGTACTTC. Its protein is CASVEASGSYEQYF.

This chain joins TRBV5-6 and TRBJ2-1, with TRBD2 identical over 9 bases. The germline gives CDR1 SGHDT, CDR2 YYEEEE. Trimming cost V 4 bases and J 3 bases; bases outside gene matches: 11. The CDR3 extends over 17 amino acids. DNA for the CDR3: TGTGCCAGCAGCCCCACGCGCGGGGGGGCCTTCTACAATGAGCAGTTCTTC. It encodes CASSPTRGGAFYNEQFF.

This chain joins TRBV6-1 and TRBJ2-7, with 7 bases matching TRBD2. V was pared by 4 bases and J by 0 bases, with 6 bases of the junction left unmatched. The CDR3 is 15 residues long. Looked up from germline, CDR1 is MNHNS and CDR2 is SASEGT. CDR3: CASSVLASRSYEQYF. The CDR3 DNA is TGTGCCAGCAGTGTACTAGCGAGTCGCTCCTACGAGCAGTACTTC.

The genes are TRBV19 and TRBJ1-5, with D possibly TRBD1 on 6 matching bases. CDR1 is LNHDA and CDR2 is SQIVND in the germline V gene (reference sequence). The CDR3 loop spans 17 amino acids. V shed 3 bases and J shed 0 bases, with 15 bases lying between them. In nucleotides, the CDR3 is TGTGCCAGTAGTATGGTTGGGGGGGCTAATAGCAATCAGCCCCAGCATTTT. This translates into CASSMVGGANSNQPQHF.

The J gene is TRBJ2-3, the V gene TRBV14; D is possibly TRBD2 (5 bases). This CDR3 spans 13 amino acids. In germline, CDR1 is SGHDN, CDR2 FVKESK. Trimming pared 8 bases from V and 2 bases from J, leaving 11 bases between. The CDR3 DNA reads TGTGCCAGCGGAGGCGGCTTCACAGATACGCAGTATTTT. This sequence encodes CASGGGFTDTQYF.

V gene TRBV7-2 combines with J gene TRBJ1-1; D uncertain. Germline V lookup: CDR1 SGHTA, CDR2 FQGNSA. V lost 1 base and J 2 bases, leaving 8 bases between the germline ends. This CDR3 is 14 amino acids long. DNA for the CDR3: TGTGCCAGCAGCTTAGTTAGGCCTAACACTGAAGCTTTCTTT. Residues: CASSLVRPNTEAFF.

The CDR3: CASSEDRGSNQPQHF. The DNA of the CDR3 is TGTGCCAGCAGTGAAGACAGGGGATCCAATCAGCCCCAGCATTTT. This chain uses TRBV2 with TRBJ1-5, with TRBD1 matching over 7 bases. V trimming: 1 base; J trimming: 3 bases; junction bases outside the gene matches: 3. The germline V gene has CDR1 SNHLY and CDR2 FYNNEI. The CDR3 covers 15 residues.

V and J are TRBV7-3 and TRBJ2-3, with 7 bases aligning to TRBD2. Germline-derived CDR1 and CDR2 are SGHTA and FQGTGA. This CDR3 comprises 18 residues. Unmatched junction bases numbered 14, after V lost 5 bases and J lost 0 bases. The chain's CDR3 is CASSPSGGAGRSTDTQYF. Written as DNA, the CDR3 is TGTGCCAGCAGCCCCTCGGGGGGAGCGGGGCGCAGCACAGATACGCAGTATTTT.

V usage is TRBV7-6 and J usage is TRBJ1-6; D remains ambiguous. Germline-derived CDR1 and CDR2 are SGHVS and FNYEAQ. The CDR3 is made up of 13 amino acids. Between the trimmed V and J ends, which lost 4 bases and 7 bases, there was a span of 8 bases. CDR3 nucleotides: TGTGCCAGCAGCTACAGAGGGAATTCACCCCTCCACTTT. Residues: CASSYRGNSPLHF.

The CDR3 DNA sequence: TGCGCCAGCAGCTTGGAGCCGCTGTGGTCCTACGAGCAGTACTTC. Amino acid sequence: CASSLEPLWSYEQYF. The rearrangement links TRBV5-1 to TRBJ2-7; D is uncertain. The V gene's germline CDR1 is SGHRS and CDR2 YFSETQ. The CDR3 is 15 amino acids. The V gene lost 0 bases and the J gene lost 1 base, with 11 bases spanning the gap.

The chain combines TRBV5-4 with TRBJ2-7, with 10 bases fitting TRBD2. Trimming took 2 bases from V and 7 from J; bases not matched to a gene: 6. The germline gives CDR1 SGHNT, CDR2 YYREEE (reference sequence). The CDR3 runs 14 residues. CDR3 in DNA: TGTGCCAGCAGCTTCCTAGCGGGGGTAGGGGAGCAGTACTTC. Protein product: CASSFLAGVGEQYF. The whole variable domain, filled in from reference TRBV5-4 and TRBJ2-7, reads ETGVTQSPTHLIKTRGQQVTLRCSSQSGHNTVSWYQQALGQGPQFIFQYYREEENGRGNFPPRFSGLQFPNYSSELNVNALELDDSALYLCASSFLAGVGEQYFGPGTRLTVT.

The chain is built from TRBV19 and TRBJ1-6; TRBD1 might be the D (5 bases). V lost 5 bases and J 2 bases, leaving 10 bases between the germline ends. The CDR3 runs to 15 residues. From germline, CDR1 is LNHDA and CDR2 SQIVND (reference sequence). CDR3 loop: CASSEGGAYNSPLHF. The CDR3 DNA is TGTGCCAGTAGTGAAGGAGGGGCCTATAATTCACCCCTCCACTTT.